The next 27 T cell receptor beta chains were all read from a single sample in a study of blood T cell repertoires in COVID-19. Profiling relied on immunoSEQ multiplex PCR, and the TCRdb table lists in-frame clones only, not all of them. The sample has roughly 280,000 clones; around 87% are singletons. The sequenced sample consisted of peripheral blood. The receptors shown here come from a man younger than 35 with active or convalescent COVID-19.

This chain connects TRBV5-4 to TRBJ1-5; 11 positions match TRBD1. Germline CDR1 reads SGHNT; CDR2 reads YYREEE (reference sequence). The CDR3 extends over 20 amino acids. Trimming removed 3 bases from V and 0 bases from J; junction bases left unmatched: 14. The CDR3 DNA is TGTGCCAGCAGCTCAACCAAGGGACAGGGGGGGCCTTATAGCAATCAGCCCCAGCATTTT. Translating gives CASSSTKGQGGPYSNQPQHF.

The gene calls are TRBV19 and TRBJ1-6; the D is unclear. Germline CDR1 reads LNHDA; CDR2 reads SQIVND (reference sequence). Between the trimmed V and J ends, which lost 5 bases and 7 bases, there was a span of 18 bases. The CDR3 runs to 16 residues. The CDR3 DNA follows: TGTGCCAGTAGTCGGCTTGAGGGAGGCGGGAATTCACCCCTCCACTTT. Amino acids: CASSRLEGGGNSPLHF.

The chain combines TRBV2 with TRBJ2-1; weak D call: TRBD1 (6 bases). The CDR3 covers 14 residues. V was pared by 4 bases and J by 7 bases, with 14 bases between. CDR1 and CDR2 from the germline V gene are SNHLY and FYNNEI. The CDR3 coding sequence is TGTGCCAGCAGTGCATTGACAGGAGGTAATGAGCAGTTCTTC. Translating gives CASSALTGGNEQFF. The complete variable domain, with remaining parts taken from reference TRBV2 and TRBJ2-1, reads EPEVTQTPSHQVTQMGQEVILRCVPISNHLYFYWYRQILGQKVEFLVSFYNNEISEKSEIFDDQFSVERPDGSNFTLKIRSTKLEDSAMYFCASSALTGGNEQFFGPGTRLTVL.

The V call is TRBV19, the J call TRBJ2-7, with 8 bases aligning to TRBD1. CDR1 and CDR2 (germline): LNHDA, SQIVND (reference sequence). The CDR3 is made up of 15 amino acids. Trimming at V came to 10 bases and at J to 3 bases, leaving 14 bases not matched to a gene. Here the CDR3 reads CATRRAHRGDYEQYF. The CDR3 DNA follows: TGTGCCACCCGCAGGGCGCACAGGGGGGACTACGAGCAGTACTTC.

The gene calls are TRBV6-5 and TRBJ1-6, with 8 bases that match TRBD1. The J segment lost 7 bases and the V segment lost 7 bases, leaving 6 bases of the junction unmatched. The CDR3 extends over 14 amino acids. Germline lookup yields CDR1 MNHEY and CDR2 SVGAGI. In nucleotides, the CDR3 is TGTGCCAGCAACCAACAGGGGGGAAATTCACCCCTCCACTTT. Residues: CASNQQGGNSPLHF.

CDR3 in DNA: TGTGCCAGCAATAACGGGGGGTCCCACTATGGCTACACCTTC. Translating gives CASNNGGSHYGYTF. V is TRBV28 and J is TRBJ1-2, with TRBD1 as a possible D gene (5 bases). This CDR3 comprises 14 residues. Trimming pared 7 bases from V and 3 bases from J, leaving 15 bases between. Germline-derived CDR1 and CDR2 are MDHEN and SYDVKM.

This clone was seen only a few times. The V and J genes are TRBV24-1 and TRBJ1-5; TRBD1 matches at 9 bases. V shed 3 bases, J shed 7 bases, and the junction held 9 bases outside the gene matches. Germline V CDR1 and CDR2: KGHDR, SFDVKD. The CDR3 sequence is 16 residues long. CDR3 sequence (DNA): TGTGCCACCAGTGATCGCGACAGGGGGTTTGGACAGCCCCAGCATTTT. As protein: CATSDRDRGFGQPQHF.

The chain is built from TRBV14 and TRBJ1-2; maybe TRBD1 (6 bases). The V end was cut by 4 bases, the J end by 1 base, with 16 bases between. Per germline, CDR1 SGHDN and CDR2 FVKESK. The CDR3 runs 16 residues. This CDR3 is CASSRLGQPGNYGYTF. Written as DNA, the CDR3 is TGTGCCAGCAGCCGATTAGGACAGCCTGGTAACTATGGCTACACCTTC.

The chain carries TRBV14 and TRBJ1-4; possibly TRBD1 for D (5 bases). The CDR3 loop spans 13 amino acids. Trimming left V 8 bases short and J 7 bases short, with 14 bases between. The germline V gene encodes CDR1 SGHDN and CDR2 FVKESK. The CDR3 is CASQRGGSEKLFF. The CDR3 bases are TGTGCCAGCCAACGGGGGGGAAGTGAAAAACTGTTTTTT.

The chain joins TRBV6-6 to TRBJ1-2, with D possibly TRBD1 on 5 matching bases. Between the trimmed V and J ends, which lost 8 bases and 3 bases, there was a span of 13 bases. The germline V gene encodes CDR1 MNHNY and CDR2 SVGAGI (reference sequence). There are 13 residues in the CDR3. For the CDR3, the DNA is TGTGCCAGCGGACGGGGGGGGGACTATGGCTACACCTTC. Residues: CASGRGGDYGYTF.

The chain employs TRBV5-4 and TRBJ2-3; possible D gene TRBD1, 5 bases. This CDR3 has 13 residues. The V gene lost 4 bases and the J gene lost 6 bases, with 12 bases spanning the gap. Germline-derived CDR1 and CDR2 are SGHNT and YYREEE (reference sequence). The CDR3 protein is CASSKGLRDTQYF. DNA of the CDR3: TGTGCCAGCAGCAAGGGGCTGAGGGATACGCAGTATTTT.

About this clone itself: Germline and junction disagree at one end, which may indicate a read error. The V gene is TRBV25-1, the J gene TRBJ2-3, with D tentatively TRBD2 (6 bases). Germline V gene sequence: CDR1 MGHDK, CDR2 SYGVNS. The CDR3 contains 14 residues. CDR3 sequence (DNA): TGTGCCAGCAGTCGGGAGAGGGGCACATATACGCAGTATTTT. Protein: CASSRERGTYTQYF. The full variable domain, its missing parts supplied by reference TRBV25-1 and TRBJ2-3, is EADIYQTPRYLVIGTGKKITLECSQTMGHDKMYWYQQDPGMELHLIHYSYGVNSTEKGDLSSESTVSRIRTEHFPLTLESARPSHTSQYLCASSRERGTYTQYFGPGTRLTVL.

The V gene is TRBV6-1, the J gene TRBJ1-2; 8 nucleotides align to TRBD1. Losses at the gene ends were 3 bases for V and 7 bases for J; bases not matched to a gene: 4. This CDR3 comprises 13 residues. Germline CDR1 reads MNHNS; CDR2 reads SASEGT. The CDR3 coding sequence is TGTGCCAGCAGTGAGGACAGGGATTTTGGCTACACCTTC. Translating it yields CASSEDRDFGYTF.

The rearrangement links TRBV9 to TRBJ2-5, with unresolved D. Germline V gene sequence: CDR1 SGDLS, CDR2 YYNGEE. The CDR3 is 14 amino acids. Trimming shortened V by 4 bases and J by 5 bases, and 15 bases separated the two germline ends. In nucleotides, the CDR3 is TGTGCCAGCAGCATCGACACAATGGGTGAGACCCAGTACTTC. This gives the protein CASSIDTMGETQYF. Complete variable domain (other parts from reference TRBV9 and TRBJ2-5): DSGVTQTPKHLITATGQRVTLRCSPRSGDLSVYWYQQSLDQGLQFLIQYYNGEERAKGNILERFSAQQFPDLHSELNLSSLELGDSALYFCASSIDTMGETQYFGPGTRLLVL.

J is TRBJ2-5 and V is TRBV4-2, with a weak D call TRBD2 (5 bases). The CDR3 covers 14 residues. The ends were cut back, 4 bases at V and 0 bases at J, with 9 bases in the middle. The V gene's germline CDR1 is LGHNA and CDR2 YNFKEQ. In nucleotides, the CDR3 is TGTGCCAGCAGCCGTCCCGGGGACCAAGAGACCCAGTACTTC. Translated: CASSRPGDQETQYF.

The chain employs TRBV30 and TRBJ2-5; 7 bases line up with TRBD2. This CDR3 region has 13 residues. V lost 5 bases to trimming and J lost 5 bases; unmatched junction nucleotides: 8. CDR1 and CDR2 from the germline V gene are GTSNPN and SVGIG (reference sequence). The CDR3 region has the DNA TGTGCCTGGGACCACGGACTAGTGGAGACCCAGTACTTC. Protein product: CAWDHGLVETQYF.

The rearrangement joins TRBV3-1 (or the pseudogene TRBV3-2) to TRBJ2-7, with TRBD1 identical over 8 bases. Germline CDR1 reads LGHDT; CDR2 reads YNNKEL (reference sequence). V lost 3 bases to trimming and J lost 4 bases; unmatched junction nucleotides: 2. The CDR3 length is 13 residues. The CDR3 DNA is TGTGCCAGCAGCCATAGGACAGGGTACGAGCAGTACTTC. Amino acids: CASSHRTGYEQYF.

Written as DNA, the CDR3 is TGTGCCAGCAGTGATCGACGGGTTTACGAGCAGTACTTC. Translation gives CASSDRRVYEQYF. The chain carries TRBV12-3 or TRBV12-4 and TRBJ2-7; D call uncertain. This CDR3 is built from 13 residues. V was trimmed by 5 bases and J by 4 bases, leaving 12 bases between them.

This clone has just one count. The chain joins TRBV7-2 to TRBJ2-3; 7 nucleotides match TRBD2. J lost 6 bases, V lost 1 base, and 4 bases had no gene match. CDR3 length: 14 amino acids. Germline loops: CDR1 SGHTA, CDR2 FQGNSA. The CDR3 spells CASSLGAGVDTQYF. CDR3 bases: TGTGCCAGCAGCTTAGGGGCGGGAGTGGATACGCAGTATTTT.

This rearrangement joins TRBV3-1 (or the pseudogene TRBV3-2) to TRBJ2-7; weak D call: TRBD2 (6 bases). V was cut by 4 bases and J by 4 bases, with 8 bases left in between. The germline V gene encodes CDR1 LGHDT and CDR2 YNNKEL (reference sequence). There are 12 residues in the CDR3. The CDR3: CASSRGLYEQYF. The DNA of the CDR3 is TGTGCCAGCAGCCGGGGACTTTACGAGCAGTACTTC.

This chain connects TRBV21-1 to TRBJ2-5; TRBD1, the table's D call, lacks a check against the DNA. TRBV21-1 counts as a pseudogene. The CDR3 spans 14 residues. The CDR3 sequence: CARTFGAPMETQYF. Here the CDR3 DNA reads TGTGCCAGGACTTTTGGGGCGCCTATGGAGACCCAGTACTTC.

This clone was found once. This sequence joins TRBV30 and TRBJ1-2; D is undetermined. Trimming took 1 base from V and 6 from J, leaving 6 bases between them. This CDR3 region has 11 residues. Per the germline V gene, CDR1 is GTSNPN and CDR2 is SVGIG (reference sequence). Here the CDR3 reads CAWSGGNGYTF. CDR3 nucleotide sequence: TGTGCCTGGAGTGGAGGGAATGGCTACACCTTC.

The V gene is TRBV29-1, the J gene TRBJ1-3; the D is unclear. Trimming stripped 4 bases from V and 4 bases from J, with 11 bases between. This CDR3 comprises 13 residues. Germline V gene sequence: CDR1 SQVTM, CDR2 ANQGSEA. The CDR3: CSVGGPVGNTIYF. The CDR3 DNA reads TGCAGCGTTGGAGGGCCGGTCGGAAACACCATATATTTT.

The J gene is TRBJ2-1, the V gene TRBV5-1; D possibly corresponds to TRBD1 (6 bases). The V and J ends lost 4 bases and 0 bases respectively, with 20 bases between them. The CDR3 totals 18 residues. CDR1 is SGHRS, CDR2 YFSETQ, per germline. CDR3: CASSLTTGSEFSYNEQFF. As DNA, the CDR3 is TGCGCCAGCAGCCTGACCACAGGGAGCGAGTTCTCCTACAATGAGCAGTTCTTC.

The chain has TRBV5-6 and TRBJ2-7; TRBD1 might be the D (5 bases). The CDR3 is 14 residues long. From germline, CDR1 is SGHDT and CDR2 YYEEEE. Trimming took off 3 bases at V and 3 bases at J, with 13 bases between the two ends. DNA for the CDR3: TGTGCCAGCAGCTCAATTCAGGGTTACTACGAGCAGTACTTC. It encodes CASSSIQGYYEQYF.

For the CDR3, the DNA is TGTGCCAGTAGTATAGGCTCAGGGTCCTACGAGCAGTACTTC. Its protein is CASSIGSGSYEQYF. V usage is TRBV19 and J usage is TRBJ2-7; a possible D gene is TRBD1 (5 bases). V lost 1 base to trimming and J lost 1 base, with 8 bases between them. Per germline, CDR1 LNHDA and CDR2 SQIVND (reference sequence). The CDR3 sequence is 14 residues long.

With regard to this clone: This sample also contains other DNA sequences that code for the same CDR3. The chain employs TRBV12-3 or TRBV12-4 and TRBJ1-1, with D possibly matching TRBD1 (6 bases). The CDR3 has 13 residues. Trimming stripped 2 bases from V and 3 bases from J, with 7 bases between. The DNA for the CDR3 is TGTGCCAGCAGTTTAAAGGGGGACACTGAAGCTTTCTTT. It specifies CASSLKGDTEAFF.